This T cell receptor (beta chain) emerged from a study of beta chain features in type 1 diabetes. The study, taken as a whole, reports: TCRB CDR3 length was moderately but significantly reduced in all four CD4+ subsets of Type 1 diabetes patients.

The entirety of the isolated RNA underwent reverse transcription, so expressed TCRB transcripts were sequenced. The method was immunoSEQ multiplex PCR; TCRdb's version includes in-frame clones alone and lacks a portion of them. The repertoire has 200,000 to 300,000 clones, 20% of them found once; the top ten carry around 0.03%. CDR1 is LNHNV and CDR2 is YYDKDF in the germline V gene (reference sequence). V gave up 0 bases and J gave up 3 bases, with 8 bases separating them. The CDR3 has 14 amino acids. This clone was found a few times. The antigen is unknown. The rearrangement uses TRBV15 and TRBJ2-5; D perhaps matches TRBD2 (5 bases). Sequenced input: naive CD4+ T cells from blood. The origin of this receptor is a middle-aged woman with type 1 diabetes. For the CDR3, the DNA is TGTGCCACCAGCAGAGATCTGGGAGAAGAGACCCAGTACTTC. Its translation: CATSRDLGEETQYF.